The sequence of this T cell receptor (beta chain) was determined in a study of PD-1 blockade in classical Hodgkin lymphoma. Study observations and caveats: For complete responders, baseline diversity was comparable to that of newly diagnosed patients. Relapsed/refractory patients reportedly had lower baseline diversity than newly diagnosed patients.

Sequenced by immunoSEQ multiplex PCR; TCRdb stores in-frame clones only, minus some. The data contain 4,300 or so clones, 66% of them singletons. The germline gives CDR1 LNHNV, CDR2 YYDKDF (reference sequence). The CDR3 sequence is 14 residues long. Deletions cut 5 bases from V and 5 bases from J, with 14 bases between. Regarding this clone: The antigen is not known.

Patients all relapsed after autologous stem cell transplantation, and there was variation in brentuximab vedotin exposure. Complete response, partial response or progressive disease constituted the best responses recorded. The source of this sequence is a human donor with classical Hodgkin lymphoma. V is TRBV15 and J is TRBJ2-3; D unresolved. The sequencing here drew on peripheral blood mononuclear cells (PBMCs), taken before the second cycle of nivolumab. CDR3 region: CATSWAHSVDTQYF. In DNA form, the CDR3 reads TGTGCCACCAGCTGGGCCCATTCCGTAGATACGCAGTATTTT.